What follows describes a single T cell receptor (beta chain). No cognate antigen has been identified for it. No base quality information exists; no much larger clone differs at one position. TCRbeta CDR3 regions were amplified from genomic DNA using the immunoSEQ Assay, a bias-controlled multiplex PCR. On the authors' methods: The number of nucleated cells in each sample was estimated from the amplification of reference gene primers within the assay. To quantify the absolute abundance of each unique TCRbeta CDR3 rearrangement, sequence reads were collapsed and filtered. For each sample, productive Simpson clonality was calculated by taking the square root of Simpson's diversity index across productive rearrangements. TCRdb holds this immuneACCESS table with in-frame rearrangements only. Some clones are missing; in checked studies, unresolved V genes explain under half, and the rest has no known cause. V and J calls plus clone size are reproduced from that table; the DNA served to infer D and trimming. Within this sample are 60,000 or so clones, with about nine tenths of them counted one time only. The ten largest account for under 9.5% of the sample.

Collaborating institutions collected whole blood in K2EDTA tubes following their own protocols. For TCRbeta analysis, collaborators shipped samples in one of three forms: frozen whole blood, isolated PBMCs, or DNA extracted from either of those sample types. CDR1 and CDR2, per the germline V gene, are SGHDN and FVKESK. Germline trimming amounts to 3 bases on V and 4 bases on J, with 3 as the count of junction bases outside the gene matches. Counted from cysteine to phenylalanine, this CDR3 has 15 amino acids. Only CDR3 DNA is held: 45 bases, read in frame from base 1. The data originate from a study of blood T cell repertoires in COVID-19 (TCRdb year 2020). About the investigation overall: Samples from collaborators originated in the United States, Italy and Spain and spanned both the acute and convalescent phases of COVID-19. The repertoires were released in a freely available public database intended as a resource for research on the immune response to SARS-CoV-2. A de-identified subject ID, COVID-19 status, age in years and sex were almost always included in the sample metadata. The prospective study material was composed of cDNA or gDNA derived from T cells, B-cell-depleted T cells, or PBMCs. Subjects who had been exposed to COVID-19, were actively infected with it, or had recovered from it provided the deeply sampled blood TCRbeta repertoires that made up the dataset. Where available, HLA class I and class II types were taken from metadata supplied by the sample provider and were not determined by assay-based typing. The samples were drawn from the first 160 participants of the ongoing ImmuneRACE study and from some 1,300 subjects provided by 6 global collaborators.

The full study reports these points: The amount of clinical and demographic metadata varied by source and participant and was provided uncurated.

The V and J genes are TRBV14 and TRBJ2-1, with 10 junctional bases fitting TRBD2. This receptor was obtained from a human donor with active COVID-19. The donor label of this sample is uncertain. The sample comprised peripheral blood. The nucleotide sequence is given as TGTGCCAGCAGCCACAGCGGGAGGGCTTACAATGAGCAGTTCTTC. Its product reads: CASSHSGRAYNEQFF.